This is a list of T cell receptor beta chains from one sample in a study of blood T cell repertoires in COVID-19. The assay was immunoSEQ multiplex PCR, and TCRdb's table has in-frame clones only and misses some. The sample lists 35,000 to 45,000 clones; roughly 80% were seen once. Sequenced sample: peripheral blood. The receptor set was obtained from a woman between 65 and 79 years old with acute or convalescent COVID-19. The CDR3 runs from the conserved cysteine through the conserved F or W. A D gene is named only where the DNA matches it firmly. Clone sizes are given selectively: once, few, many, or a class where the clone is expanded.

D	size	V	J	length	CDR3	DNA
TRBD2	once	TRBV5-1	TRBJ2-5	15	CASSLILSGGKTQYF	TGCGCCAGCAGCTTGATCCTTAGCGGGGGCAAGACCCAGTACTTC
TRBD1	NA	TRBV5-1	TRBJ2-3	17	CASTGQGARYGTDTQYF	TGCGCCAGCACGGGACAGGGGGCAAGATATGGCACAGATACGCAGTATTTT
TRBD1	NA	TRBV5-6	TRBJ1-2	14	CASSPTGRHYGYTF	TGTGCCAGCAGTCCGACAGGGAGGCACTATGGCTACACCTTC
NA	NA	TRBV4-2	TRBJ1-2	13	CASSQPSRSGYTF	TGTGCCAGCAGCCAACCCTCGCGGAGCGGCTACACCTTC
NA	NA	TRBV7-9	TRBJ2-1	12	CASSPVADEQFF	TGTGCCAGCAGCCCAGTAGCAGATGAGCAGTTCTTC
TRBD1	NA	TRBV29-1	TRBJ2-3	16	CSVDAAGQGATDTQYF	TGCAGCGTTGACGCTGCGGGACAGGGGGCCACAGATACGCAGTATTTT
NA	once	TRBV13	TRBJ2-7	15	CASSAGTLSSYEQYF	TGTGCCAGCAGCGCAGGGACTTTATCATCCTACGAGCAGTACTTC
TRBD1	NA	TRBV10-1	TRBJ1-2	15	CASSPGTGGQNGYTF	TGCGCCAGCAGTCCCGGGACAGGGGGACAAAATGGCTACACCTTC
NA	NA	TRBV5-8	TRBJ1-1	15	CASSLVRQWNTEAFF	TGTGCCAGCAGCTTGGTGCGACAGTGGAACACTGAAGCTTTCTTT
NA	few	TRBV27	TRBJ1-6	16	CASSLSLVGGYSPLHF	TGTGCCAGCAGTTTATCGCTGGTCGGCGGCTATTCACCCCTCCACTTT
NA	NA	TRBV6-5	TRBJ1-5	13	CASTVNSNQPQHF	TGTGCCAGCACGGTCAACAGCAATCAGCCCCAGCATTTT
NA	NA	TRBV28	TRBJ1-2	11	CASSFSDGYTF	TGTGCCAGCAGTTTTTCGGATGGCTACACCTTC
NA	NA	TRBV11-2	TRBJ2-3	13	CASSILREGTQYF	TGTGCCAGCAGTATTCTTCGAGAGGGTACGCAGTATTTT
TRBD1	NA	TRBV5-1	TRBJ2-7	14	CASGPGDRTYEQYF	TGCGCCAGCGGTCCGGGGGACAGGACCTACGAGCAGTACTTC
NA	NA	TRBV19	TRBJ1-5	16	CASSSRGGGINQPQHF	TGTGCCAGTAGTTCCCGGGGAGGGGGGATAAATCAGCCCCAGCATTTT
TRBD1	few	TRBV2	TRBJ1-1	14	CASRRRTGNTEAFF	TGTGCCAGCAGAAGGAGGACAGGGAACACTGAAGCTTTCTTT
TRBD1	NA	TRBV28	TRBJ2-1	15	CASSTDRGRRNEQFF	TGTGCCAGCAGTACCGACAGGGGGCGCAGGAATGAGCAGTTCTTC
NA	NA	TRBV5-4	TRBJ2-5	16	CASSLAVARGARTQYF	TGTGCCAGCAGCTTGGCGGTAGCCAGGGGAGCGCGGACCCAGTACTTC
NA	few	TRBV4-2	TRBJ1-1	13	CASSREVNTEAFF	TGTGCCAGCAGCCGGGAGGTAAACACTGAAGCTTTCTTT
NA	NA	TRBV7-6	TRBJ2-7	13	CASNTGSSYEQYF	TGTGCCAGCAACACAGGGAGCTCCTACGAGCAGTACTTC
NA	NA	TRBV14	TRBJ2-7	15	CASSQVRGSPYEQYF	TGTGCCAGCAGCCAAGTGAGAGGTTCCCCATATGAGCAGTACTTC
NA	NA	TRBV6-5	TRBJ2-7	13	CASSRQSSYEQYF	TGTGCCAGCAGTAGACAGAGCTCCTACGAGCAGTACTTC
TRBD1	few	TRBV15	TRBJ1-3	14	CATRRTGAGNTIYF	TGTGCCACCAGAAGGACAGGGGCAGGAAACACCATATATTTT
NA	NA	TRBV4-1	TRBJ2-2	16	CASSQEAGANTGELFF	TGCGCCAGCAGCCAAGAGGCAGGGGCGAACACCGGGGAGCTGTTTTTT
NA	once	TRBV6-1	TRBJ1-1	15	CASSEAREANTEAFF	TGTGCCAGCAGTGAAGCACGGGAAGCGAACACTGAAGCTTTCTTT
NA	NA	TRBV30	TRBJ1-5	14	CAWSVPGGNQPQHF	TGTGCCTGGAGTGTACCGGGGGGGAATCAGCCCCAGCATTTT
TRBD1	few	TRBV28	TRBJ2-1	15	CASSLRDRGSVEQFF	TGTGCCAGCAGTTTGCGAGACAGGGGTAGTGTTGAGCAGTTCTTC
NA	NA	TRBV7-9	TRBJ1-2	15	CASSLEATPRDGYTF	TGTGCCAGCAGCTTAGAGGCAACCCCGAGGGATGGCTACACCTTC
NA	NA	TRBV7-8	TRBJ1-1	16	CASSLAVGGRHTEAFF	TGTGCCAGCAGCTTAGCAGTGGGTGGGCGACACACTGAAGCTTTCTTT
TRBD2	NA	TRBV19	TRBJ2-1	17	CASSRLSGTSGNNEQFF	TGTGCCAGTAGTCGACTATCCGGGACTAGCGGTAACAATGAGCAGTTCTTC
TRBD2	NA	TRBV27	TRBJ2-1	14	CASSSQTSFNEQFF	TGTGCCAGCAGTTCACAGACTAGCTTTAATGAGCAGTTCTTC
NA	NA	TRBV19	TRBJ1-5	16	CASSMGPFPGNQPQHF	TGTGCCAGTAGTATGGGCCCGTTTCCAGGCAATCAGCCCCAGCATTTT
NA	few	TRBV19	TRBJ1-2	15	CASSYSTGGDYGYTF	TGTGCCAGTAGTTATTCCACGGGAGGCGACTATGGCTACACCTTC
NA	NA	TRBV30	TRBJ1-6	16	CAWNFPLSSYNSPLHF	TGTGCCTGGAACTTCCCGTTAAGTTCCTATAATTCACCCCTCCACTTT
NA	NA	TRBV30	TRBJ1-5	13	CAWSIPGNQPQHF	TGTGCCTGGAGCATACCGGGGAATCAGCCCCAGCATTTT
NA	few	TRBV10-3	TRBJ2-5	14	CATLNREGGETQYF	TGTGCCACCCTCAACAGGGAGGGGGGAGAGACCCAGTACTTC
TRBD1	few	TRBV25-1	TRBJ1-2	15	CASSVGTGGADGYTF	TGTGCCAGCAGTGTTGGGACAGGGGGCGCAGATGGCTACACCTTC
TRBD1	NA	TRBV10-1	TRBJ1-1	13	CASSQDRATEAFF	TGCGCCAGCAGTCAAGACAGGGCCACTGAAGCTTTCTTT